These T cell receptor beta chains were read from a single sample in a study of blood T cell repertoires in COVID-19. Some clones are missing from TCRdb's copy, which holds only in-frame ones; the method was immunoSEQ multiplex PCR. Among fewer than 100,000 clones listed, around 83% were seen once. Specimen: peripheral blood. The receptors were gathered from a human donor in a cohort sampled during active COVID-19. Both conserved end residues are part of each CDR3. D genes are given only for firm matches.

>TRBD2|TRBJ2-1|TRBV5-1
CASSRRGSGGDEQFF
>NA|TRBJ2-6|TRBV2
CASSGRTGGANVLTF
>TRBD1|TRBJ2-7|TRBV9
CASSAETGMGMMQYF
>TRBD1|TRBJ1-1|TRBV2
CASRWTGGTEAFF
>TRBD2|TRBJ2-7|TRBV11-2
CASSLVGSGGIYEQYF
>NA|TRBJ1-4|TRBV15
CATSRVQTRATNEKLFF
>TRBD1|TRBJ1-2|TRBV25-1
CASSGTGYYYGYTF
>NA|TRBJ1-4|TRBV19
CASSDRRVLEKLFF
>NA|TRBJ1-6|TRBV6-1
CASSSSTGLDSPLHF
>TRBD2|TRBJ2-3|TRBV10-1
CASSESQAGGPDTQYF
>NA|TRBJ1-6|TRBV6-5
CASSYGGPNSPLHF
>TRBD2|TRBJ2-4|TRBV11-2
CASSLVMSGGWYF